The 14 T cell receptor beta chains in this list originate from one sample, sequenced in a study of spatial heterogeneity in lung cancer. Time point here: sample taken at primary tumor resection. Whole RNA was taken from tumor, nontumor lung or frozen PBMC; it was then sequenced unsorted. TCRdb reprocessed the 5' RACE reads with MiXCR, giving one entry per CDR3 protein. The sample records about 12,000 distinct CDR3 sequences, approximately 14% being singletons. The material was PBMCs, obtained at surgery. The receptors here all came from a female donor with early-stage non-small cell lung cancer.

This clonotype is medium-sized in the sample. This chain joins TRBV7-2 and TRBJ2-1, with 9 bases lining up with TRBD1. Germline V lookup: CDR1 SGHTA, CDR2 FQGNSA. This CDR3 has 17 residues. Germline trimming cut 4 bases from V and 2 bases from J; bases unmatched to any gene: 9. CDR3 nucleotides: TGTGCCAGCAGCTATGATGGGACAGGGAAAACCTACAATGAGCAGTTCTTC. Its translation: CASSYDGTGKTYNEQFF. Using reference TRBV7-2 and TRBJ2-1 for the parts outside the CDR3, the full variable domain is GAGVSQSPSNKVTEKGKDVELRCDPISGHTALYWYRQSLGQGLEFLIYFQGNSAPDKSGLPSDRFSAERTGGSVSTLTIQRTQQEDSAVYLCASSYDGTGKTYNEQFFGPGTRLTVL.

By sample share, this clonotype is medium-sized. This chain joins TRBV7-9 and TRBJ1-1; 7 bases are a match to TRBD1. Germline CDR1 reads SEHNR; CDR2 reads FQNEAQ (reference sequence). The trim removed 5 bases at V and 1 base at J, leaving 4 bases unmatched. This CDR3 spans 14 amino acids. CDR3 bases: TGTGCCAGCAGCCCCAGACAGGGGAACACTGAAGCTTTCTTT. Protein sequence: CASSPRQGNTEAFF. The full variable domain, in which reference TRBV7-9 and TRBJ1-1 provide the parts outside the CDR3, is DTGVSQNPRHKITKRGQNVTFRCDPISEHNRLYWYRQTLGQGPEFLTYFQNEAQLEKSRLLSDRFSAERPKGSFSTLEIQRTEQGDSAMYLCASSPRQGNTEAFFGQGTRLTVV.

There are many counts of this clonotype. The V and J genes are TRBV15 and TRBJ2-1; 10 nucleotides agree with TRBD2. Germline V gene sequence: CDR1 LNHNV, CDR2 YYDKDF (reference sequence). V shed 1 base and J 5 bases; nucleotides not matched to a gene: 2. This CDR3 comprises 15 residues. The CDR3 DNA sequence: TGTGCCACCAGCAGAGGGGGACTAGCGAACAATGAGCAGTTCTTC. Its translation is CATSRGGLANNEQFF.

At least ten counts were recorded for this clonotype. CDR3 amino acids: CASSSGTSGRAGNEQYF. For the CDR3, the DNA is TGTGCCAGCAGTTCAGGGACTAGCGGGAGGGCCGGAAACGAGCAGTACTTC. This chain joins TRBV6-6 and TRBJ2-7, with TRBD2 identical over 16 bases. The ends lost 4 bases at V and 5 bases at J; junction bases unmatched: 8. This CDR3 has 17 amino acids. Germline CDR1 and CDR2: MNHNY and SVGAGI (reference sequence).

This clonotype is labeled as medium-sized. The V and J genes are TRBV29-1 and TRBJ2-1; D might be TRBD1 or TRBD2, each matching 5 bases. The CDR3 loop spans 14 amino acids. With 3 bases removed from V and 6 bases from J, the gap between germline ends came to 15 bases. Germline-derived CDR1 and CDR2 are SQVTM and ANQGSEA. The CDR3 reads CSVDPGSGGNEQFF. CDR3 DNA: TGCAGCGTTGACCCAGGGTCTGGAGGCAATGAGCAGTTCTTC.

This clonotype was seen repeatedly, ten times or more. The chain employs TRBV20-1 and TRBJ2-7, with D maybe TRBD1 (5 bases). This CDR3 is built from 15 residues. The ends were cut back, 6 bases at V and 2 bases at J, with 20 bases in the middle. The germline V gene has CDR1 DFQATT and CDR2 SNEGSKA (reference sequence). CDR3 amino acids: CSAAPSTGTTYEQYF. The CDR3 DNA is TGCAGTGCCGCACCCAGCACAGGAACTACCTACGAGCAGTACTTC.

This clonotype was recorded many times. The chain uses TRBV12-3 or TRBV12-4 and TRBJ1-3; TRBD1 is a possible D gene (6 bases). Between the trimmed V and J ends, which lost 6 bases and 4 bases, there was a span of 10 bases. The CDR3 contains 13 residues. CDR3 in amino acids: CASSTDRGNTIYF. The DNA of the CDR3 is TGTGCCAGCAGCACCGACAGGGGAAACACCATATATTTT.

This clonotype occurred many times. The chain links TRBV5-1 to TRBJ1-2; 11 bases align to TRBD1. The CDR3 runs to 14 residues. CDR1 is SGHRS, CDR2 YFSETQ, per germline. Trimming took 4 bases from V and 7 from J; bases not matched to a gene: 6. CDR3 sequence: CASSPGQGAAGYTF. The DNA of the CDR3 is TGCGCCAGCAGCCCCGGACAGGGGGCTGCTGGCTACACCTTC.

This clonotype was recorded at least ten times. The chain couples TRBV28 to TRBJ2-7, with 13 bases aligning to TRBD2. The J segment lost 6 bases and the V segment lost 10 bases, leaving 6 bases of the junction unmatched. In germline, CDR1 is MDHEN, CDR2 SYDVKM. The CDR3 is made up of 13 amino acids. The CDR3 DNA follows: TGTGCCACCAGGACTAGCGGGAGTTCCGAGCAGTACTTC. It yields the protein CATRTSGSSEQYF.

In its sample, this clonotype was seen many times. The rearrangement uses TRBV5-4 and TRBJ2-1; a possible D gene is TRBD2 (5 bases). CDR1 and CDR2 from the germline V gene are SGHNT and YYREEE (reference sequence). Trimming took 4 bases from V and 0 from J, leaving 11 bases between them. The CDR3 extends over 15 amino acids. This CDR3 is CASSLSAGSYNEQFF. The CDR3 nucleotides read TGTGCCAGCAGCCTTTCGGCGGGCTCCTACAATGAGCAGTTCTTC. The variable domain in full, with the rest retrieved from reference TRBV5-4 and TRBJ2-1, is ETGVTQSPTHLIKTRGQQVTLRCSSQSGHNTVSWYQQALGQGPQFIFQYYREEENGRGNFPPRFSGLQFPNYSSELNVNALELDDSALYLCASSLSAGSYNEQFFGPGTRLTVL.

This clonotype is deemed medium-sized (0.01 to 0.1%). This chain joins TRBV3-1 and TRBJ2-3; 7 bases are shared with TRBD2. This CDR3 comprises 16 residues. Germline-derived CDR1 and CDR2 are LGHDT and YNNKEL (reference sequence). V shed 0 bases, J shed 2 bases, and the junction held 5 bases outside the gene matches. The DNA of the CDR3 is TGTGCCAGCAGCCAAGAGGGGACTACCTACACAGATACGCAGTATTTT. Translating gives CASSQEGTTYTDTQYF.

This clonotype is deemed medium-sized (0.01 to 0.1%). The J gene is TRBJ2-3, the V gene TRBV2; 8 bases line up with TRBD2. V was pared by 6 bases and J by 0 bases, with 5 bases of the junction left unmatched. Germline V CDR1 and CDR2: SNHLY, FYNNEI. The CDR3 is 15 residues long. The CDR3 bases are TGTGCCAGCAGGAAGGTAGCGGGGAGCACAGATACGCAGTATTTT. Translation gives CASRKVAGSTDTQYF. The variable domain in full, with the rest retrieved from reference TRBV2 and TRBJ2-3, is EPEVTQTPSHQVTQMGQEVILRCVPISNHLYFYWYRQILGQKVEFLVSFYNNEISEKSEIFDDQFSVERPDGSNFTLKIRSTKLEDSAMYFCASRKVAGSTDTQYFGPGTRLTVL.

The chain links TRBV5-1 to TRBJ2-7; the match to TRBD2 covers 10 bases. Germline trimming cut 2 bases from V and 0 bases from J; bases unmatched to any gene: 8. The CDR3 has 17 residues. CDR1 SGHRS and CDR2 YFSETQ come from the germline V gene. The CDR3 here is CASSFGLAAIRSYEQYF. DNA for the CDR3: TGCGCCAGCAGCTTCGGACTAGCGGCCATACGCTCCTACGAGCAGTACTTC. The full variable domain, with the rest looked up from reference TRBV5-1 and TRBJ2-7, is KAGVTQTPRYLIKTRGQQVTLSCSPISGHRSVSWYQQTPGQGLQFLFEYFSETQRNKGNFPGRFSGRQFSNSRSEMNVSTLELGDSALYLCASSFGLAAIRSYEQYFGPGTRLTVT.

By share of the sample, this clonotype is medium-sized. The chain couples TRBV7-9 to TRBJ1-3, with TRBD1 matching over 7 bases. Trimming took 5 bases from V and 5 from J; bases not matched to a gene: 15. Germline V gene sequence: CDR1 SEHNR, CDR2 FQNEAQ (reference sequence). The CDR3 totals 17 residues. As DNA, the CDR3 is TGTGCCAGCAGCACCTGGACAGGCAGCCCAACACGAAACACCATATATTTT. Translation gives CASSTWTGSPTRNTIYF.